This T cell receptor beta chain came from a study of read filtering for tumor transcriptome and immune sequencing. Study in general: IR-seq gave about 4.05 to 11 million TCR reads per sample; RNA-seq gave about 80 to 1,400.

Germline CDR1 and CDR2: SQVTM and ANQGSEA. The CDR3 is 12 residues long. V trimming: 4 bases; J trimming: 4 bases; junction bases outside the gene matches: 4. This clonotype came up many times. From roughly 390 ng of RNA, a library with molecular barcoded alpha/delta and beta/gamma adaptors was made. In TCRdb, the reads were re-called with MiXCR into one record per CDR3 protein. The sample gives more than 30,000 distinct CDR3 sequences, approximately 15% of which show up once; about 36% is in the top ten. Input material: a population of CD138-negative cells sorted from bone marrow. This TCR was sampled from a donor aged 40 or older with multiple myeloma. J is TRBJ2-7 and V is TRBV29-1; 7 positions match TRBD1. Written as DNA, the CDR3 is TGCAGCGTTGGACAGGGTGGGTACGAGCAGTACTTC. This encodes CSVGQGGYEQYF.